This TCR beta chain emerged from a study of shared clonotypes between healthy human individuals. Study-wide background: Donors had three CD4 naive, three CD4 memory, two CD8 naive and one CD8 memory plate apiece. Study conclusions and caveats: Of the naive CD4 clonotypes, approximately 5% were shared across a few donors. Memory subsets generally showed smaller estimated richness than naive subsets did.

Per germline, CDR1 SGHTA and CDR2 FQGTGA. Germline trimming cut 2 bases from V and 1 base from J; bases unmatched to any gene: 2. The CDR3 is made up of 15 amino acids. On this clone itself: What it recognizes is unknown.

Sequencing used immunoSEQ multiplex PCR; TCRdb keeps in-frame clones, though not all of them. The data hold hundreds of thousands of clones, with approximately 73% observed a single time. Free of recent acute infections or vaccinations, the donors were healthy HIV-negative adults. Sequenced: memory CD4+ T cells sorted from blood. Noted subset: CD45RA-negative fraction. This receptor was identified in a young woman in good health. The chain is built from TRBV7-3 and TRBJ2-3; 8 nucleotides match TRBD1. The CDR3 DNA is TGTGCCAGCAGCTTACAGGGGGCCGGCACAGATACGCAGTATTTT. It is translated as CASSLQGAGTDTQYF.